This is a list of T cell receptor beta chains from one sample in a study of blood T cell repertoires in COVID-19. Data came from immunoSEQ multiplex PCR; TCRdb stores just in-frame clones and leaves some out. The sample contains around 170,000 clones, over 65% of which appear only once. The sequenced sample consisted of peripheral blood. The source of these receptors is a woman of 80 years or more with acute or convalescent COVID-19. Both conserved end residues are part of each CDR3.

J gene: TRBJ2-7
V gene: TRBV10-1
CDR3 protein: CASSEPGLAGEQYF

J gene: TRBJ1-2
V gene: TRBV5-1
CDR3 protein: CASRDSGKGPLANYGYTF

J gene: TRBJ1-1
V gene: TRBV7-3
CDR3 protein: CASSPRAGGASEAFF

J gene: TRBJ2-7
V gene: TRBV20-1
CDR3 protein: CSASGFGLAEYEQYF

J gene: TRBJ2-3
V gene: TRBV6-5
CDR3 protein: CAIQSGAVTDTQYF

J gene: TRBJ2-7
V gene: TRBV7-3
CDR3 protein: CASSSRDRGEQYF

J gene: TRBJ1-2
V gene: TRBV7-9
CDR3 protein: CASSLEFEYGYTF

J gene: TRBJ1-5
V gene: TRBV6-5
CDR3 protein: CASSYSAGGGQPQHF

J gene: TRBJ2-1
V gene: TRBV7-2
CDR3 protein: CASSPGLATYNEQFF

J gene: TRBJ1-4
V gene: TRBV6-6
CDR3 protein: CASSHRTGPTNEKLFF

J gene: TRBJ1-5
V gene: TRBV27
CDR3 protein: CASSPDRLSNQPQHF

J gene: TRBJ2-7
V gene: TRBV23-1
CDR3 protein: CASSQCWASASYEQYF

J gene: TRBJ1-4
V gene: TRBV4-2
CDR3 protein: CASSQGQGGSPNEKLFF

J gene: TRBJ1-1
V gene: TRBV19
CDR3 protein: CASVRDRVNTEAFF

J gene: TRBJ2-7
V gene: TRBV5-4
CDR3 protein: CASSLAGTTGKQYF

J gene: TRBJ2-3
V gene: TRBV28
CDR3 protein: CASSGVTSGDTQYF

J gene: TRBJ2-5
V gene: TRBV3-1/TRBV3-2
CDR3 protein: CASSEIQGAEETQYF

J gene: TRBJ2-7
V gene: TRBV18
CDR3 protein: CASSPPRQGSSYEQYF

J gene: TRBJ1-1
V gene: TRBV5-1
CDR3 protein: CASSPPGQAAEAFF

J gene: TRBJ2-3
V gene: TRBV9
CDR3 protein: CASSVAAGLVGTDTQYF

J gene: TRBJ1-4
V gene: TRBV19
CDR3 protein: CASYFRGGKLFF

J gene: TRBJ2-7
V gene: TRBV11-2
CDR3 protein: CASSSLGRGTGSYEQYF

J gene: TRBJ2-6
V gene: TRBV3-1/TRBV3-2
CDR3 protein: CASSLSLQGSGANVLTF

J gene: TRBJ2-7
V gene: TRBV30
CDR3 protein: CAWSVGVGTGVYF

J gene: TRBJ2-2
V gene: TRBV7-3
CDR3 protein: CASSLVAGGPGELFF

J gene: TRBJ2-3
V gene: TRBV24-1
CDR3 protein: CATSDLGQPTDTQYF

J gene: TRBJ2-1
V gene: TRBV28
CDR3 protein: CASSFLLQGTEQFF

J gene: TRBJ2-1
V gene: TRBV29-1
CDR3 protein: CSVEPNFNEQFF

J gene: TRBJ2-1
V gene: TRBV29-1
CDR3 protein: CSAEREVNNEQFF

J gene: TRBJ2-3
V gene: TRBV5-1
CDR3 protein: CASSLGSNTDTQYF

J gene: TRBJ1-3
V gene: TRBV18
CDR3 protein: CASSQNGQGASGNTIYF

J gene: TRBJ2-2
V gene: TRBV6-5
CDR3 protein: CASSFGRVNTGELFF

J gene: TRBJ1-4
V gene: TRBV7-9
CDR3 protein: CASSGTGAANEKLFF

J gene: TRBJ2-7
V gene: TRBV14
CDR3 protein: CASSQYGGFYEQYF

J gene: TRBJ2-3
V gene: TRBV20-1
CDR3 protein: CSASKRENTDTQYF

J gene: TRBJ1-4
V gene: TRBV10-3
CDR3 protein: CAISDASGGAAPKLFF

J gene: TRBJ2-3
V gene: TRBV7-3
CDR3 protein: CASSLSLAGSTDTQYF

J gene: TRBJ2-7
V gene: TRBV6-5
CDR3 protein: CASSQTRDYEQYF

J gene: TRBJ2-5
V gene: TRBV7-2
CDR3 protein: CASSLGQGVQETQYF

J gene: TRBJ2-7
V gene: TRBV4-1
CDR3 protein: CASSQDRSGATWAAYEQYF

J gene: TRBJ2-7
V gene: TRBV6-2/TRBV6-3
CDR3 protein: CASSYPTSGRAEGRYEQYF

J gene: TRBJ1-2
V gene: TRBV6-1
CDR3 protein: CASSEAGLGRMLNYGYTF

J gene: TRBJ1-2
V gene: TRBV4-2
CDR3 protein: CASSQDRARAGGYTF

J gene: TRBJ1-5
V gene: TRBV12-3/TRBV12-4
CDR3 protein: CASSFREDQPQHF

J gene: TRBJ2-3
V gene: TRBV9
CDR3 protein: CASSLSGTIITDTQYF

J gene: TRBJ2-1
V gene: TRBV27
CDR3 protein: CASSRPRGNYNEQFF